The 18 T cell receptor beta chains presented below share a single source sample, sequenced in a study of neurological immune-mediated disorders. Time point meaning: longitudinal time-point 3. TCRdb reprocessed the 5' RACE reads with MiXCR, giving one entry per CDR3 protein. The sample shows around 49,000 distinct CDR3 sequences, over 9.5% of them seen only once. Sample: PBMCs. Receptors were obtained from a male donor with HTLV-1-associated myelopathy (HAM/TSP).

Regarding this clonotype: A much larger clone sits a single nucleotide away, making a read error possible. The genes are TRBV6-1 and TRBJ2-7; D is uncertain. The CDR3 is 15 residues long. The V end was cut by 8 bases, the J end by 0 bases, with 17 bases between. Germline V gives CDR1 MNHNS, CDR2 SASEGT. CDR3 amino acids: CASFSQYSFSYEQYF. CDR3 in DNA: TGTGCCAGCTTTTCCCAGTACTCCTTCTCCTACGAGCAGTACTTC.

At least ten counts were recorded for this clonotype. The chain links TRBV4-3 to TRBJ1-6, with 8 bases fitting TRBD1. Trimming removed 0 bases from V and 4 bases from J; junction bases left unmatched: 5. Germline assignment: CDR1 LGHNA and CDR2 YSLEER. The CDR3 runs to 17 residues. This chain's CDR3 is CASSQEAQGAYNSPLHF. CDR3 coding DNA: TGCGCCAGCAGCCAAGAAGCCCAGGGGGCATATAATTCACCCCTCCACTTT.

This clonotype appeared many times. The chain combines TRBV7-9 with TRBJ1-3; D is perhaps TRBD1 (5 bases). The CDR3 consists of 16 residues. V was pared by 1 base and J by 0 bases, with 10 bases between. Germline CDR1 is SEHNR and CDR2 is FQNEAQ (reference sequence). The CDR3 coding sequence is TGTGCCAGCAGCTTAGACGGACATATCTCTGGAAACACCATATATTTT. It translates to CASSLDGHISGNTIYF.

The chain couples TRBV20-1 to TRBJ2-7; 10 bases agree with TRBD1. Germline CDR1 and CDR2: DFQATT and SNEGSKA (reference sequence). The CDR3 consists of 13 residues. V lost 6 bases and J lost 5; bases outside the gene matches: 7. CDR3 sequence (DNA): TGCAGTGCCGCGGGACAGGGGACCCACGAGCAGTACTTC. Its protein product is CSAAGQGTHEQYF.

This clonotype showed up many times. CDR3 sequence (DNA): TGCAGCGTGAGGCTGATGGACCCTGGTTCTACAGATACGCAGTATTTT. Translated, it gives CSVRLMDPGSTDTQYF. This chain uses TRBV29-1 with TRBJ2-3; D not resolved. V dropped 6 bases and J dropped 3 bases, with 22 bases sitting between them. Germline V CDR1 and CDR2: SQVTM, ANQGSEA. This CDR3 has 16 residues.

This clonotype was detected ten times or more. V is TRBV11-3 and J is TRBJ2-3; D unclear. The ends were cut back, 1 base at V and 2 bases at J, with 4 bases in the middle. CDR1 SGHNT and CDR2 YENEEA come from the germline V gene. The CDR3 runs to 13 residues. Here the CDR3 DNA reads TGTGCCAGCAGCTTAGTGTCCACAGATACGCAGTATTTT. The encoded protein is CASSLVSTDTQYF.

This clonotype was recorded at least ten times. J is TRBJ2-5 and V is TRBV29-1; TRBD2 is a possible D gene (5 bases). Deletions cut 6 bases from V and 4 bases from J, with 12 bases between. Per the germline V gene, CDR1 is SQVTM and CDR2 is ANQGSEA. The CDR3 is made up of 12 amino acids. CDR3 nucleotide sequence: TGCAGCGTGAGGGTGGTAGGAGAGACCCAGTACTTC. Protein product: CSVRVVGETQYF.

This clonotype was picked up many times. V gene TRBV7-2 combines with J gene TRBJ1-5; weak D call: TRBD1 (6 bases). Trimming removed 4 bases at V and 0 bases at J, with 7 bases between. This CDR3 contains 14 residues. CDR1 SGHTA and CDR2 FQGNSA come from the germline V gene. CDR3 nucleotides: TGTGCCAGCAGCTGGACAGATAGCAATCAGCCCCAGCATTTT. It translates to CASSWTDSNQPQHF.

This clonotype was counted many times. The chain recombines TRBV2 with TRBJ1-1; TRBD1 matches 7 bases. V lost 8 bases, J lost 0 bases, and 12 bases stayed unmatched. CDR1 and CDR2 from the germline V gene are SNHLY and FYNNEI. There are 16 residues in the CDR3. The CDR3 DNA follows: TGTGCCAGCGGACGGGACAGACAAGTCATGAACACTGAAGCTTTCTTT. It codes for CASGRDRQVMNTEAFF. The full variable domain, in which reference TRBV2 and TRBJ1-1 provide the parts outside the CDR3, is EPEVTQTPSHQVTQMGQEVILRCVPISNHLYFYWYRQILGQKVEFLVSFYNNEISEKSEIFDDQFSVERPDGSNFTLKIRSTKLEDSAMYFCASGRDRQVMNTEAFFGQGTRLTVV.

This clonotype was detected only a few times. This sequence joins TRBV6-2 or TRBV6-3 and TRBJ2-2, with 7 bases that match TRBD1. The CDR3 sequence is 17 residues long. Looked up from germline, CDR1 is MNHEY and CDR2 is SVGEGT. V lost 0 bases, J lost 2 bases, and 6 bases stayed unmatched. CDR3 sequence reads: CASSYSDREFNTGELFF. For the CDR3, the DNA is TGTGCCAGCAGTTACTCCGACAGGGAGTTCAACACCGGGGAGCTGTTTTTT.

This clonotype has at least ten counts. This chain connects TRBV28 to TRBJ2-1, with 15 bases aligning to TRBD2. V dropped 8 bases and J dropped 7; count of bases not matched to a gene: 6. Per the germline V gene, CDR1 is MDHEN and CDR2 is SYDVKM. The CDR3 is made up of 15 amino acids. This chain's CDR3 is CASLSGLAGGNEQFF. CDR3 bases: TGTGCCAGCCTGTCGGGACTAGCGGGGGGTAATGAGCAGTTCTTC.

This clonotype was observed many times. The chain joins TRBV5-1 to TRBJ2-1; D is perhaps TRBD2 (5 bases). Germline V lookup: CDR1 SGHRS, CDR2 YFSETQ. The CDR3 loop spans 15 amino acids. Trimming removed 4 bases from V and 2 bases from J, with 13 bases in between. The CDR3 is CASSGGPGAYNEQFF. CDR3 bases: TGCGCCAGCAGCGGAGGCCCTGGGGCCTACAATGAGCAGTTCTTC.

This clonotype was detected ten times or more. This rearrangement joins TRBV5-1 to TRBJ2-7; D ambiguous. The CDR3 totals 14 residues. V dropped 0 bases and J dropped 2 bases, with 9 bases sitting between them. The germline V gene has CDR1 SGHRS and CDR2 YFSETQ. CDR3 sequence (DNA): TGCGCCAGCAGCTTGGTCGGCCAAGCCTACGAGCAGTACTTC. As protein: CASSLVGQAYEQYF.

This clonotype was counted many times. The chain combines TRBV29-1 with TRBJ2-1; 7 nucleotides line up with TRBD1. The germline CDR1 and CDR2 sequences are SQVTM and ANQGSEA. Trimming removed 5 bases from V and 7 bases from J; junction bases left unmatched: 8. CDR3 length: 13 residues. CDR3 protein: CSVTPTGLNEQFF. In DNA form, the CDR3 reads TGCAGCGTTACACCGACAGGGTTGAATGAGCAGTTCTTC.

Relative to its sample, this clonotype is medium-sized (0.01 to 0.1%). V and J are TRBV28 and TRBJ2-2; 11 bases map to TRBD1. The V gene end was trimmed by 0 bases and the J gene end by 7 bases; junction bases not matched to a gene: 7. Germline V gene sequence: CDR1 MDHEN, CDR2 SYDVKM. The CDR3 loop spans 17 amino acids. This chain's CDR3 is CASSLWVPGQGDGELFF. DNA for the CDR3: TGTGCCAGCAGTTTATGGGTACCGGGACAGGGGGACGGGGAGCTGTTTTTT.

This clonotype has ten or more counts. The chain couples TRBV7-8 to TRBJ1-2; the match to TRBD1 covers 7 bases. The CDR3 spans 16 residues. The trim removed 3 bases at V and 3 bases at J, leaving 10 bases unmatched. Germline V gives CDR1 SGHVS, CDR2 FQNEAQ. CDR3 sequence: CASSLTPGQRYYGYTF. The CDR3, as DNA: TGTGCCAGCAGCTTGACGCCGGGACAGAGATACTATGGCTACACCTTC.

This clonotype appeared many times. The chain employs TRBV24-1 and TRBJ2-3; D is undetermined. Germline V gene sequence: CDR1 KGHDR, CDR2 SFDVKD. The CDR3 is 13 amino acids. V lost 7 bases and J 1 base, leaving 8 bases between the germline ends. The CDR3 sequence: CATRLGGTDTQYF. The CDR3 DNA is TGTGCCACCAGACTTGGGGGCACAGATACGCAGTATTTT.

This chain links TRBV5-5 with TRBJ2-3; TRBD1 aligns across 10 bases. J gave up 3 bases and V 4 bases, and 5 bases lay outside the gene matches. The CDR3 length is 15 residues. CDR1 is SGHKS and CDR2 is YYEKEE in the germline V gene (reference sequence). The CDR3 reads CASSVDRGLTDTQYF. CDR3 DNA sequence: TGTGCCAGCAGCGTAGACAGGGGGCTGACAGATACGCAGTATTTT.